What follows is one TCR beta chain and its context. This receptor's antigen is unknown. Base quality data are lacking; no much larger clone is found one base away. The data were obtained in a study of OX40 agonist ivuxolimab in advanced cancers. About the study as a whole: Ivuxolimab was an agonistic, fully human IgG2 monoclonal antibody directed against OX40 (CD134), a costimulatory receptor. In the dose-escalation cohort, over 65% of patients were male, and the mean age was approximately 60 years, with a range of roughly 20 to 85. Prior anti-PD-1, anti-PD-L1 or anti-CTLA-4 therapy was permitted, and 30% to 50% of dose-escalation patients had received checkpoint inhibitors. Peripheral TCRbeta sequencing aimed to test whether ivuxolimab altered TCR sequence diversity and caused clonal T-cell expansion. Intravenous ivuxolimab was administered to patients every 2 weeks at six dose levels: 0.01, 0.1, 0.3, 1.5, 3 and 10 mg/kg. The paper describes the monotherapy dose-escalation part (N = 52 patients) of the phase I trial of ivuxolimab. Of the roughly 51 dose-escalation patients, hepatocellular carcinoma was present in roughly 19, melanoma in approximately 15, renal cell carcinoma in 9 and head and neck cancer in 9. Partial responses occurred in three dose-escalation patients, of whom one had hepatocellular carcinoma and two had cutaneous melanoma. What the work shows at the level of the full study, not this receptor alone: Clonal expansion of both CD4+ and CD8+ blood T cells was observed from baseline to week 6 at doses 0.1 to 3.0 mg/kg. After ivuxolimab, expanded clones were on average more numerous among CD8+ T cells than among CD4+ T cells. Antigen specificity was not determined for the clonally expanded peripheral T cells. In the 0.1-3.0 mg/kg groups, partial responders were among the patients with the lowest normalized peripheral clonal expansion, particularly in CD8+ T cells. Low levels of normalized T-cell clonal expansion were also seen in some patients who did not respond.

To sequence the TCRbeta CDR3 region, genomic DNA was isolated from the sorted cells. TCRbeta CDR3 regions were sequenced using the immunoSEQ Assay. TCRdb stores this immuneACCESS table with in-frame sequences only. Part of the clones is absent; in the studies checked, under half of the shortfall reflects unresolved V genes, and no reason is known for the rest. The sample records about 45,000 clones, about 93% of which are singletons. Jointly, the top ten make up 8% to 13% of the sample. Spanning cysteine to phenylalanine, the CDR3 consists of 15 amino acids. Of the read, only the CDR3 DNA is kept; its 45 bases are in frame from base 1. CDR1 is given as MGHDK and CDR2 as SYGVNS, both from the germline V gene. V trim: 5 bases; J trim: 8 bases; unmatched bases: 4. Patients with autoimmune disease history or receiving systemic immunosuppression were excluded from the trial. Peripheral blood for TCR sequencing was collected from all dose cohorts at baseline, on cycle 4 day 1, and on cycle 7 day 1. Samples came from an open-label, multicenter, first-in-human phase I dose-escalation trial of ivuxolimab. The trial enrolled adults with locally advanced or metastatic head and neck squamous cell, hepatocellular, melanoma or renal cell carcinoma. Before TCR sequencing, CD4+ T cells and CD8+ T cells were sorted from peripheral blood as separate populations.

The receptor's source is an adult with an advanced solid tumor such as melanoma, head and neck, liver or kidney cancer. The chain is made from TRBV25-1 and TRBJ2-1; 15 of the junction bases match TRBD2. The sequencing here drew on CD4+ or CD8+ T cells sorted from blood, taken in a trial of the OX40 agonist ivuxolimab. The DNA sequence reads TGTGCCAGCAGTTTTGGGACTAGCGGGAGGCATGAGCAGTTCTTC. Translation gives CASSFGTSGRHEQFF.